The 6 T cell receptor beta chains listed next were all sequenced from one sample in a study of cytomegalovirus exposure and HLA in healthy donors. Here immunoSEQ multiplex PCR was the method, and the copy in TCRdb shows in-frame clones only, minus some. The sample shows some 130,000 clones, 75% to 90% of them seen only once. Sequencing used PBMCs. The receptors were sampled from a woman aged 18-29 years in good health and CMV-seronegative.

The genes are TRBV5-1 and TRBJ2-1, with unresolved D. The CDR3 has 15 amino acids. Germline loops: CDR1 SGHRS, CDR2 YFSETQ. The V and J ends lost 2 bases and 0 bases respectively, with 9 bases between them. CDR3 sequence: CASSLNGASYNEQFF. CDR3 bases: TGCGCCAGCAGCTTAAACGGTGCCTCCTACAATGAGCAGTTCTTC.

The J gene is TRBJ1-1, the V gene TRBV2; possible D gene TRBD1, 5 bases. Trimming stripped 6 bases from V and 6 bases from J, with 14 bases between. CDR1 SNHLY and CDR2 FYNNEI come from the germline V gene. This CDR3 region has 13 residues. The CDR3 region is CASSREEGAEAFF. The CDR3 DNA follows: TGTGCCAGCAGCAGGGAGGAGGGCGCTGAAGCTTTCTTT. Variable domain in full (rest from reference TRBV2 and TRBJ1-1): EPEVTQTPSHQVTQMGQEVILRCVPISNHLYFYWYRQILGQKVEFLVSFYNNEISEKSEIFDDQFSVERPDGSNFTLKIRSTKLEDSAMYFCASSREEGAEAFFGQGTRLTVV.

CDR3 nucleotide sequence: TGTGCCAGCTCACGAGGCGGGGGGGGCACTTCGGACATTCAGTACTTC. Its translation is CASSRGGGGTSDIQYF. The V gene is TRBV18, the J gene TRBJ2-4, with TRBD2 matching over 9 bases. The CDR3 spans 16 residues. Trimming cost V 4 bases and J 8 bases; bases outside gene matches: 12. From germline, CDR1 is KGHSH and CDR2 LQKENI.

The genes are TRBV4-1 and TRBJ2-7; tentatively, D is TRBD1 (6 bases). The CDR3 contains 18 residues. V lost 1 base and J lost 0, with 19 bases in between. CDR1 and CDR2 (germline): MGHRA, YSYEKL. The CDR3 coding sequence is TGCGCCAGCAGCCAAGTTTACTTGAGTCGGGACAACTCCTACGAGCAGTACTTC. Translation: CASSQVYLSRDNSYEQYF.

As DNA, the CDR3 is TGTGCCAGCAGCTTTTTGAACGTCCCGGGTTACGAGCAGTACTTC. Its protein product is CASSFLNVPGYEQYF. The chain recombines TRBV11-2 with TRBJ2-7, with D unclear. Germline V CDR1 and CDR2: SGHAT, FQNNGV. CDR3 length equals 15 residues. V was clipped by 3 bases and J by 4 bases, with 16 bases between them.

This rearrangement joins TRBV19 to TRBJ1-5; the match to TRBD1 covers 12 bases. After removal of 5 bases from V and 6 bases from J, the junction contained 2 bases not matched to a gene. Germline lookup yields CDR1 LNHDA and CDR2 SQIVND (reference sequence). The CDR3 has 14 residues. CDR3 nucleotide sequence: TGTGCCAGTAGTGGGACAGGGGGCGGTCAGCCCCAGCATTTT. Its translation: CASSGTGGGQPQHF.